This TCR beta chain came from a study of blood T cells in healthy people across ages (dated by TCRdb to the mid-2010s). Study-level background: Template switching captured roughly one uniquely barcoded TCR beta cDNA molecule per two T cells in model experiments. For two donors (one aged 18 to 30 and one aged 80 or older), the study analyzed two additional independent replicas of 1 million unique cDNA reads from the same blood draw. The study measured age-related changes in TCR beta repertoire diversity using deep sequencing normalized with unique cDNA molecular identifiers. To avoid experimental bias, donors of different ages were distributed randomly across sequencing lanes. The donors were split into four age groups: young (average about 16 years), middle-aged (39), aged (roughly 68) and long-lived (under 90).

The paper's findings and limits, for the study overall: Donor CMV infection status was unknown, potentially confounding age-related changes in expanded clonotypes. Observed TCR beta diversity correlated strongly with the percentage of naive T cells measured by flow cytometry. Conclusive comparison of naive and antigen-experienced compartments was prevented by the profiling of bulk unsorted PBMCs. Compared with the aged group, the long-lived group had more naive CD4+ T cells, fewer expanded clones and increased TCR diversity, suggesting age selection. As age increased, observed TCR beta diversity per million T cells dropped in a roughly linear way, and a significant reduction was already evident by age 40. Estimates of total diversity from one million sequenced T cells were regarded as lower bounds and underestimates.

Donors were 35 to 40 systemically healthy Caucasian individuals from Russia aged roughly 6 to 90 years. Approximately 11 milliliters of peripheral blood were drawn from each donor into EDTA-treated Vacutainer tubes. Ficoll-Paque density-gradient centrifugation was used to isolate PBMCs, with at least 6.5 million per sample. Trizol reagent was used to extract total RNA from the PBMCs, yielding at least 5 micrograms per sample. The percentages of naive CD45RAhigh/CD27high T cells were determined by flow cytometry on a PBMC aliquot from every donor. From the germline V gene, CDR1 is MNHEY and CDR2 is SVGAGI. The CDR3 has 15 amino acids, counting the end cysteine and phenylalanine. Only the CDR3 portion is preserved as DNA: 45 bases, with reading frame beginning at the first base. Relative to germline, V is 0 bases shorter and J is 0 bases shorter, with 7 bases between their ends. This clonotype was detected only once. Its antigen has not been determined. No qualities accompany the bases; no much larger clone lies one base away.

The protocol used for the library was 5' RACE. TCRdb names Illumina HiSeq 2500 as the instrument used. A second about 7 to 11 cycle PCR used a sample-barcoded 5' primer and a J-beta primer mix. Each TCR beta cDNA molecule received a unique molecular identifier from a template-switch 5' adaptor carrying 12 random nucleotides. Each sample yielded at least 2.5 million CDR3-containing paired-end reads. First-strand cDNA was synthesized from all RNA with the Mint cDNA synthesis kit, primed by a TRBC-specific oligonucleotide. Following uracil-DNA glycosylase treatment, all cDNA underwent a first 18-cycle PCR with the universal primers M1SS and BC2_uni_R. In the authors' own workflow: For normalization, 1 million high-quality reads, each with a distinct molecular identifier, were randomly selected from each sample. Instead of being binned into consensus sequences, reads that shared molecular identifiers were thrown out. MiTCR, set to a Q25 quality threshold and the strictest error-elimination algorithm, was used for CDR3 identification, clonotype clustering and error correction. A nonparametric unseen species model with Euler transformation was used to estimate lower-bound total TCR beta diversity. Through fastp at Q25 and MiXCR, TCRdb rebuilt clones from the public reads, retaining in-frame beta chains. When rows share a CDR3 protein, they turn into one entry using the most common DNA and genes. These V and J calls are TCRdb output, not the study's own analysis. A total of 1,300,000 or so distinct CDR3 sequences appear in this sample, 45% to 70% of them only once. The ten top clones hold under 8.5% of the sample.

The chain is made from TRBV6-5 and TRBJ2-3; the D gene could be TRBD1 or TRBD2, each one agreeing over 5 bases. This receptor was obtained from a young man in good health. Sequencing used blood. The encoded CDR3 is CASSYSGDSTDTQYF. The DNA is as follows: TGTGCCAGCAGTTACTCGGGGGATAGCACAGATACGCAGTATTTT.